Following are 30 T cell receptor beta chains from one sample sequenced in a study of blood T cell repertoires in COVID-19. The protocol was immunoSEQ multiplex PCR, while the TCRdb copy is restricted to in-frame clones and leaves out a portion. The sample includes about 250,000 clones, about nine tenths seen only once; the top ten take around 6%. The sequenced material came from PBMCs or T cells enriched from blood (not recorded which). The receptors originated from a woman in her twenties or thirties with acute COVID-19.

The CDR3 DNA reads as TGTGCCAGCAGCAATCGGGGACAGGGTATGTACGAGCAGTACTTC. Protein: CASSNRGQGMYEQYF. V usage is TRBV2 and J usage is TRBJ2-7; 9 bases align to TRBD1. This CDR3 region has 15 residues. V lost 6 bases to trimming and J lost 4 bases; unmatched junction nucleotides: 10. The germline V gene has CDR1 SNHLY and CDR2 FYNNEI.

The V and J genes are TRBV24-1 and TRBJ2-1; 8 nucleotides align to TRBD2. CDR1 KGHDR and CDR2 SFDVKD come from the germline V gene. The CDR3 runs 13 residues. Losses at the gene ends were 5 bases for V and 4 bases for J; bases not matched to a gene: 0. This CDR3 reads CATSGGGYNEQFF. The CDR3 DNA reads as TGTGCCACCAGTGGCGGGGGGTACAATGAGCAGTTCTTC.

CDR3 residues: CASSLDWAMGETQYF. In DNA, the CDR3 is TGTGCCAGCAGCTTAGATTGGGCCATGGGAGAGACCCAGTACTTC. This chain uses TRBV11-2 with TRBJ2-5; D remains ambiguous. This CDR3 spans 15 amino acids. Germline-derived CDR1 and CDR2 are SGHAT and FQNNGV. V lost 0 bases, J lost 4 bases, and 12 bases lay in between.

The sample holds one count of this clone. The chain has TRBV19 and TRBJ2-5; D ambiguous. The V end was cut by 3 bases, the J end by 0 bases, with 14 bases between. Germline lookup yields CDR1 LNHDA and CDR2 SQIVND (reference sequence). CDR3 length: 16 residues. CDR3 amino acids: CASSIGFPVNQETQYF. The CDR3 region has the DNA TGTGCCAGTAGTATTGGCTTCCCAGTTAACCAAGAGACCCAGTACTTC.

This rearrangement joins TRBV5-1 to TRBJ2-7, with D possibly matching TRBD2 (6 bases). The CDR3 covers 16 residues. Germline loops: CDR1 SGHRS, CDR2 YFSETQ. V was pared by 4 bases and J by 0 bases, with 17 bases between. The CDR3 loop reads CASSPGGPESSYEQYF. CDR3 in DNA: TGCGCCAGCAGCCCTGGAGGGCCCGAGAGCTCCTACGAGCAGTACTTC.

CDR3 coding DNA: TGTGCCAGCAGTTTGGCGGCCTACGAGCAGTACTTC. It is translated as CASSLAAYEQYF. This rearrangement joins TRBV28 to TRBJ2-7, with D unclear. This CDR3 is built from 12 residues. Per germline, CDR1 MDHEN and CDR2 SYDVKM. The germline V and J ends were trimmed by 3 bases and 2 bases, with 5 bases remaining between them.

The V gene is TRBV6-2 or TRBV6-3, the J gene TRBJ1-6; no definite D call. CDR1 is MNHEY and CDR2 is SVGEGT in the germline V gene. Deletions cut 1 base from V and 7 bases from J, with 8 bases between. The CDR3 has 14 residues. The CDR3 sequence: CASSYLQQNSPLHF. The CDR3 DNA sequence: TGTGCCAGCAGTTACTTACAGCAAAATTCACCCCTCCACTTT.

V is TRBV5-1 and J is TRBJ2-2, with 7 bases lining up with TRBD1. With V trimmed by 0 bases and J by 6 bases, 5 bases remained unmatched. CDR1 is SGHRS, CDR2 YFSETQ, per germline. The CDR3 consists of 15 residues. As DNA, the CDR3 is TGCGCCAGCAGCTTGGGACAGGGCACCGCCGGGGAGCTGTTTTTT. It encodes CASSLGQGTAGELFF.

The J gene is TRBJ1-5, the V gene TRBV7-2, with 9 nucleotides matching TRBD1. This CDR3 contains 14 residues. Germline CDR1 is SGHTA and CDR2 is FQGNSA. After removal of 6 bases from V and 11 bases from J, the junction contained 11 bases not matched to a gene. CDR3 sequence reads: CASSPQTGGVSQHF. For the CDR3, the DNA is TGTGCCAGCAGTCCACAGACAGGGGGGGTGTCCCAGCATTTT.

This clone appeared once. V gene TRBV7-9 combines with J gene TRBJ2-1, with TRBD2 matching over 7 bases. The length of the CDR3 is 15 residues. Trimming removed 7 bases from V and 5 bases from J; junction bases left unmatched: 11. Germline V CDR1 and CDR2: SEHNR, FQNEAQ (reference sequence). The CDR3 spells CASNPQLGLNNEQFF. CDR3 nucleotide sequence: TGTGCCAGCAACCCACAGCTGGGACTAAACAATGAGCAGTTCTTC.

The chain is built from TRBV5-1 and TRBJ1-1; D is unclear. Germline CDR1 is SGHRS and CDR2 is YFSETQ. The CDR3 covers 15 residues. With 0 bases removed from V and 0 bases from J, the gap between germline ends came to 9 bases. The CDR3 bases are TGCGCCAGCAGCTTGGAGCCAGGATTGAACACTGAAGCTTTCTTT. Amino acids: CASSLEPGLNTEAFF.

V usage is TRBV25-1 and J usage is TRBJ2-7; 13 nucleotides match TRBD2. V was pared by 2 bases and J by 4 bases, with 5 bases of the junction left unmatched. The CDR3 spans 16 residues. In germline, CDR1 is MGHDK, CDR2 SYGVNS. The CDR3 nucleotides read TGTGCCAGCAGTGAAAGCAGGACTAGCGGGAGATACGAGCAGTACTTC. It encodes CASSESRTSGRYEQYF.

This clone has a single count. V gene TRBV27 combines with J gene TRBJ2-5, with 9 bases fitting TRBD2. The length of the CDR3 is 18 residues. CDR1 is MNHEY, CDR2 SMNVEV, per germline (reference sequence). J was trimmed by 3 bases and V by 5 bases; bases with no gene match: 16. This chain's CDR3 is CASSPLVGSGRNKETQYF. The CDR3 DNA is TGTGCCAGCAGTCCACTCGTGGGCAGCGGGAGGAACAAAGAGACCCAGTACTTC.

The chain has TRBV6-9 and TRBJ1-2, with TRBD1 matching over 8 bases. The CDR3 is 15 residues long. From germline, CDR1 is MNHGY and CDR2 SVAAGI. V lost 4 bases, J lost 4 bases, and 8 bases stayed unmatched. As DNA, the CDR3 is TGTGCCAGCAGTTTAAGACAGGGGCTTGCCTATGGCTACACCTTC. As protein: CASSLRQGLAYGYTF.

The chain has TRBV18 and TRBJ2-1, with 7 bases matching TRBD2. V gave up 8 bases and J gave up 0 bases; unmatched junction bases: 7. The CDR3 has 15 residues. Germline V gene lookup returns CDR1 KGHSH and CDR2 LQKENI. This CDR3 reads CASTSSGLSYNEQFF. CDR3 sequence (DNA): TGTGCCAGCACCTCTAGCGGCCTCTCCTACAATGAGCAGTTCTTC.

This clone has only one observation. This chain joins TRBV3-1 (or the pseudogene TRBV3-2) and TRBJ2-1, with 11 nucleotides matching TRBD2. The CDR3 contains 21 residues. Trimming took 3 bases from V and 0 from J; bases not matched to a gene: 16. Germline lookup yields CDR1 LGHDT and CDR2 YNNKEL (reference sequence). CDR3 sequence reads: CASSHFMLAGGTTSSYNEQFF. The DNA of the CDR3 is TGTGCCAGCAGCCATTTCATGCTAGCGGGGGGAACTACGAGCTCCTACAATGAGCAGTTCTTC.

The genes are TRBV2 and TRBJ1-6, with D tentatively TRBD1 (5 bases). V lost 6 bases, J lost 10 bases, and 16 bases lay in between. The length of the CDR3 is 14 residues. In germline, CDR1 is SNHLY, CDR2 FYNNEI. The CDR3 loop reads CASSVDSMKSPLHF. The DNA for the CDR3 is TGTGCCAGCAGCGTTGACAGTATGAAATCACCCCTCCACTTT.

The chain couples TRBV29-1 to TRBJ2-2; tentative D call: TRBD2 (6 bases). Trimming cost V 7 bases and J 1 base, with 7 bases left between them. Germline loops: CDR1 SQVTM, CDR2 ANQGSEA. This CDR3 is 12 amino acids long. CDR3 in DNA: TGCAGCGCGGGACTGAACACCGGGGAGCTGTTTTTT. It is translated as CSAGLNTGELFF.

This sequence joins TRBV19 and TRBJ1-1; 7 nucleotides align to TRBD1. CDR3 length: 12 residues. Germline trimming cut 5 bases from V and 6 bases from J; bases unmatched to any gene: 3. The germline CDR1 and CDR2 sequences are LNHDA and SQIVND (reference sequence). This chain's CDR3 is CASSPDRAEAFF. CDR3 nucleotide sequence: TGTGCCAGTAGTCCCGACAGGGCTGAAGCTTTCTTT.

The CDR3 nucleotides read TGTGCCAGCAGTACCGGACCCGGGGCCTACGAGCAGTACTTC. Residues: CASSTGPGAYEQYF. This sequence joins TRBV28 and TRBJ2-7; a weak D match, TRBD2 (5 bases). The V gene's germline CDR1 is MDHEN and CDR2 SYDVKM. The germline V and J ends were trimmed by 5 bases and 2 bases, with 13 bases remaining between them. The CDR3 has 14 residues.

This chain joins TRBV5-4 and TRBJ2-1, with 11 bases matching TRBD2. This CDR3 region has 17 residues. V lost 4 bases to trimming and J lost 7 bases; unmatched junction nucleotides: 13. Germline CDR1 is SGHNT and CDR2 is YYREEE (reference sequence). CDR3 sequence: CASSRGLAGEGYNEQFF. DNA for the CDR3: TGTGCCAGCAGCAGAGGACTAGCGGGCGAGGGTTATAATGAGCAGTTCTTC.

This rearrangement joins TRBV7-8 to TRBJ1-6, with 8 positions matching TRBD1. Germline V lookup: CDR1 SGHVS, CDR2 FQNEAQ. With 5 bases clipped from V and 14 bases from J, the junction kept 17 bases outside the gene matches. The CDR3 is 16 amino acids. The CDR3 DNA follows: TGTGCCAGCAGCCGCAGCTTTCCCGACAGGGGATCATCCCTCCACTTT. Its translation: CASSRSFPDRGSSLHF.

V usage is TRBV6-2 or TRBV6-3 and J usage is TRBJ2-1, with D possibly matching TRBD1 (5 bases). The CDR3 is 16 amino acids. V lost 1 base, J lost 6 bases, and 16 bases lay in between. Germline-derived CDR1 and CDR2 are MNHEY and SVGEGT. The CDR3 loop is CASSYFRTRRGNEQFF. The CDR3, as DNA: TGTGCCAGCAGTTACTTTCGGACACGGCGTGGCAATGAGCAGTTCTTC.

This rearrangement joins TRBV5-6 to TRBJ1-1, with 8 bases identical to TRBD1. The germline V gene encodes CDR1 SGHDT and CDR2 YYEEEE. CDR3 length: 12 residues. V was clipped by 5 bases and J by 11 bases; unmatched bases: 8. In DNA form, the CDR3 reads TGTGCCAGCAGAAGACAGGGGTCTCACGCTTTCTTT. Its protein product is CASRRQGSHAFF.

This clone has just a few counts. The CDR3 DNA reads as TGTGCCAGCAGTTTCCGGGACAGGGGATATGAGCAGTACTTC. Protein: CASSFRDRGYEQYF. J is TRBJ2-7 and V is TRBV27; 10 positions agree with TRBD1. The V and J ends lost 3 bases and 7 bases, in that order; junction bases with no gene match: 6. The CDR3 consists of 14 residues. Germline assignment: CDR1 MNHEY and CDR2 SMNVEV (reference sequence).

The gene calls are TRBV6-2 or TRBV6-3 and TRBJ2-2, with D possibly TRBD1 on 6 matching bases. This CDR3 contains 18 residues. The germline CDR1 and CDR2 sequences are MNHEY and SVGEGT. Trimming took 1 base from V and 1 from J, leaving 16 bases between them. CDR3 DNA: TGTGCCAGCAGTTACTTACAAAAACAGGGTTTGAACACCGGGGAGCTGTTTTTT. This sequence encodes CASSYLQKQGLNTGELFF.

This chain joins TRBV5-1 and TRBJ1-4; the D gene is possibly TRBD1 (5 bases). Trimming took 1 base from V and 6 from J, leaving 10 bases between them. This CDR3 is 14 amino acids long. Looked up from germline, CDR1 is SGHRS and CDR2 is YFSETQ. The CDR3 is CASSLSGLDEKLFF. The CDR3 DNA follows: TGCGCCAGCAGCTTGTCGGGACTTGATGAAAAACTGTTTTTT.

This chain joins TRBV19 and TRBJ1-2; D might be TRBD1 (6 bases). V gave up 5 bases and J gave up 5 bases, with 9 bases separating them. CDR3 length equals 12 residues. Germline values: CDR1 LNHDA, CDR2 SQIVND (reference sequence). The CDR3 nucleotides read TGTGCCAGTAGTCCGACAGGATATGGCTACACCTTC. This translates into CASSPTGYGYTF.

The chain is built from TRBV3-1 (or the pseudogene TRBV3-2) and TRBJ2-1, with D maybe TRBD2 (7 bases). This CDR3 is 16 amino acids long. Germline CDR1 reads LGHDT; CDR2 reads YNNKEL (reference sequence). V dropped 5 bases and J dropped 0 bases, with 14 bases sitting between them. CDR3 amino acids: CASSNRGASSYNEQFF. CDR3 bases: TGTGCCAGCAGCAACCGGGGGGCTAGCTCCTACAATGAGCAGTTCTTC.

J is TRBJ1-6 and V is TRBV27; D possibly corresponds to TRBD1 (5 bases). Trimming stripped 3 bases from V and 11 bases from J, with 17 bases between. The CDR3 loop spans 15 amino acids. Looked up from germline, CDR1 is MNHEY and CDR2 is SMNVEV (reference sequence). The CDR3 spells CASSFLQVTGTPLHF. The CDR3 bases are TGTGCCAGCAGTTTTCTACAGGTCACCGGTACACCCCTCCACTTT.